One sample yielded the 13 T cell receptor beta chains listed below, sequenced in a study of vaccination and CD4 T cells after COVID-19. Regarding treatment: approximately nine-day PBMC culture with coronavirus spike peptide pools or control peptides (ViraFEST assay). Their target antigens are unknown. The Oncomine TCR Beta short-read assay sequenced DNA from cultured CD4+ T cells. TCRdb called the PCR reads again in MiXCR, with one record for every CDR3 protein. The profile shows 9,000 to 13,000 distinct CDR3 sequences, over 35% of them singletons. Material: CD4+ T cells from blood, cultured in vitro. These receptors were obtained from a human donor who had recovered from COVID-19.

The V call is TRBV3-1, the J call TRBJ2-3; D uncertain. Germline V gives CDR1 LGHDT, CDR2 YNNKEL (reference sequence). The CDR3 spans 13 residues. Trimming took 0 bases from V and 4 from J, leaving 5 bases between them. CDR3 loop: CASSQDWADTQYF. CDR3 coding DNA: TGTGCCAGCAGCCAAGATTGGGCAGATACGCAGTATTTT.

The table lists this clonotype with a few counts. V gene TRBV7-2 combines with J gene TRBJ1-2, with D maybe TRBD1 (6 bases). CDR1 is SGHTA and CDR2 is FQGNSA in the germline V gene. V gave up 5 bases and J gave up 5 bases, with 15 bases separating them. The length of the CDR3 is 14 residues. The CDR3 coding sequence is TGTGCCAGCAGCCAGAGGACAGAGTATTATGGCTACACCTTC. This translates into CASSQRTEYYGYTF.

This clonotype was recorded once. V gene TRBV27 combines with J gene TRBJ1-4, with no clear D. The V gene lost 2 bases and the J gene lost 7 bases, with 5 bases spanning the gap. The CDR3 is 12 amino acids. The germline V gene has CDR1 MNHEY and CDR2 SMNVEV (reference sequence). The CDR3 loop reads CASSLIGEKLFF. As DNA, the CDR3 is TGTGCCAGCAGTTTAATCGGTGAAAAACTGTTTTTT.

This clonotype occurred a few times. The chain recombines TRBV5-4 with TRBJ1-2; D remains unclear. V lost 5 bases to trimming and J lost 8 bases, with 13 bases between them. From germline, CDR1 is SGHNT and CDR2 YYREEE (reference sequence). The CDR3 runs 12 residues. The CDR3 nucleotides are TGTGCCAGCAGAACAGCTGAAAACGGCTACACCTTC. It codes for CASRTAENGYTF.

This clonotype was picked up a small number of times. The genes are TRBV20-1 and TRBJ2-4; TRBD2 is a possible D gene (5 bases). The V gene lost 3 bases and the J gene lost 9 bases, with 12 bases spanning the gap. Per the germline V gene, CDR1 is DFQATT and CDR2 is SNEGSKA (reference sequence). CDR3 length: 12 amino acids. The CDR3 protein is CSARSGKGIQYF. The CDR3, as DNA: TGCAGTGCTAGGTCCGGGAAAGGCATTCAGTACTTC.

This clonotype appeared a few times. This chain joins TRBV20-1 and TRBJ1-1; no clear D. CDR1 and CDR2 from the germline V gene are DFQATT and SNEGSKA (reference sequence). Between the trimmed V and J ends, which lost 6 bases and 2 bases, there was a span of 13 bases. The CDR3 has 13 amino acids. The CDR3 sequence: CSARPGHNTEAFF. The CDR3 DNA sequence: TGCAGTGCACGACCCGGTCATAACACTGAAGCTTTCTTT.

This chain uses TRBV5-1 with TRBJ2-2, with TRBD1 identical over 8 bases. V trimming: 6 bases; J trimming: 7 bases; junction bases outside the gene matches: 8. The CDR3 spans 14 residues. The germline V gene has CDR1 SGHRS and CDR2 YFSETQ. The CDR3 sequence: CASTGGQGYGELFF. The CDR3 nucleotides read TGCGCCAGCACCGGCGGACAGGGTTACGGGGAGCTGTTTTTT.

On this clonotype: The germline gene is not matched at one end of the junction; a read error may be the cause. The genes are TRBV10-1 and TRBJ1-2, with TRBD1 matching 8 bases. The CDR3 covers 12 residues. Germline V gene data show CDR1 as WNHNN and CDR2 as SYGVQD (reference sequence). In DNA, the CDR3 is TGCCCCAGGGGAGACAGGGGCTATGGCTACACCTTC. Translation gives CPRGDRGYGYTF.

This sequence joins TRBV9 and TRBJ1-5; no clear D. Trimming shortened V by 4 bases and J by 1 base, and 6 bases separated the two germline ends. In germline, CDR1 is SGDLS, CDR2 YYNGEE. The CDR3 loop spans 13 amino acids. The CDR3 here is CASSSSSNQPQHF. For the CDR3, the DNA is TGTGCCAGCAGCTCCTCCAGCAATCAGCCCCAGCATTTT.

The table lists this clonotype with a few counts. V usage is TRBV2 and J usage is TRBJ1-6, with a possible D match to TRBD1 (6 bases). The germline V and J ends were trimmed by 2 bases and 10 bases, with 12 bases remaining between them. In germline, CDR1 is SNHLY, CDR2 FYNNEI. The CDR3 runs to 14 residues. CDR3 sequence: CASSERDIISPLHF. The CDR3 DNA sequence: TGTGCCAGCAGTGAACGGGACATAATCTCACCCCTCCACTTT.

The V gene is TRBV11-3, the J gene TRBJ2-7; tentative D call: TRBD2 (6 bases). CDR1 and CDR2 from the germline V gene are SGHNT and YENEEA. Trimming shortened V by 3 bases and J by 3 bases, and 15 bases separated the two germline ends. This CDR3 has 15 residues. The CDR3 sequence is CASSFGGWDRYEQYF. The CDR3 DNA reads TGTGCCAGCAGCTTTGGGGGGTGGGACCGCTACGAGCAGTACTTC.

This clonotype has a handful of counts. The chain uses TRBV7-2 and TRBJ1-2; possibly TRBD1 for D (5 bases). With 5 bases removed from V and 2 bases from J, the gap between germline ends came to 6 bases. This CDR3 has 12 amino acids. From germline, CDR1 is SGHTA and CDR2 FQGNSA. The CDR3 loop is CASSHRNYGYTF. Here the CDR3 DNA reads TGTGCCAGCAGCCACAGGAACTATGGCTACACCTTC. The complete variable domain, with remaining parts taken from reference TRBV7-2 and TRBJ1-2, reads GAGVSQSPSNKVTEKGKDVELRCDPISGHTALYWYRQSLGQGLEFLIYFQGNSAPDKSGLPSDRFSAERTGGSVSTLTIQRTQQEDSAVYLCASSHRNYGYTFGSGTRLTVV.

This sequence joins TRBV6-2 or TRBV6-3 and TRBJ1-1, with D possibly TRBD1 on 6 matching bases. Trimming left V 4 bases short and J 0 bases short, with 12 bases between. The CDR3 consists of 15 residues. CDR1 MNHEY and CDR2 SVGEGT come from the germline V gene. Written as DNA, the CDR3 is TGTGCCAGCAGTTCCGGACAGTTGATGAACACTGAAGCTTTCTTT. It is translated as CASSSGQLMNTEAFF.